The T cell receptor (beta chain) described here comes from a study of T cells in localized non-small cell lung cancer. Points from the study as a whole: Exceeding tumor, uninvolved adjacent lung had the highest T cell clonality. Median around 56 top-100 tumor clones were shared with paired adjacent lung.

Repertoires were generated with immunoSEQ multiplex PCR, while TCRdb's copy carries only in-frame clones and drops some. The sample comprises approximately 4,000 clones, approximately 30% of which are singletons, and around 13% rests with the top ten. This clone occurred a few times. Its antigen is undetermined. The sequencing used lung tumor tissue, collected before any cancer treatment. This TCR was sampled from a man aged 35 to 70 with stage II lung adenocarcinoma.

CDR3 nucleotide sequence: TGTGCCAGCAGTCCCGGTACAGGGACTGGAAACACCATATATTTT. It codes for CASSPGTGTGNTIYF. The chain carries TRBV28 and TRBJ1-3, with a weak D call TRBD1 (6 bases). Trimming cost V 5 bases and J 2 bases, with 13 bases left between them. The CDR3 is made up of 15 amino acids. In germline, CDR1 is MDHEN, CDR2 SYDVKM.